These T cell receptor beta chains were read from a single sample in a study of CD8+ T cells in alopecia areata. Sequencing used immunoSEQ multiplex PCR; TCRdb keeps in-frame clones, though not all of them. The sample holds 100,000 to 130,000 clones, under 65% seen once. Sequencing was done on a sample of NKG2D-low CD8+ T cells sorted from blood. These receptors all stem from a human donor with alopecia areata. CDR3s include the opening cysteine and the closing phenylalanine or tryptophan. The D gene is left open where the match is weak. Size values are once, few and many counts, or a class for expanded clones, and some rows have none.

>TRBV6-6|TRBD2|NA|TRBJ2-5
TGTGCCAGCAGTACAGGACTAGCGGGAGGATTGGAGACCCAGTACTTC
CASSTGLAGGLETQYF
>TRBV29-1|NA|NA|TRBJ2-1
TGCAGCGTCCACCCGAATGGACTAAACGACAATGAGCAGTTCTTC
CSVHPNGLNDNEQFF
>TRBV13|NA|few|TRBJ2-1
TGTGCCAGCAGCTTACTCTATGAGCAGTTCTTC
CASSLLYEQFF
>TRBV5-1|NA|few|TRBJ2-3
TGCGCCAGCAGCCCAACTTGGGGTCGCACAGATACGCAGTATTTT
CASSPTWGRTDTQYF
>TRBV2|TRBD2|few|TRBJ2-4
TGTGCCAGCAGTGAAGGAGCGGGGAGGTACATTCAGTACTTC
CASSEGAGRYIQYF
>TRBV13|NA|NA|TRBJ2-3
TGTGCCAGCACCAAAACAGATACGCAGTATTTT
CASTKTDTQYF
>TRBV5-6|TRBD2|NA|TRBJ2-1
TGTGCCAGCAGCTCCCGGGACTATACCTACAATGAGCAGTTCTTC
CASSSRDYTYNEQFF
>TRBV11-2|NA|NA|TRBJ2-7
TGTGCCAGCAGCTTGGGGCAGGTCGAGCAGTACTTC
CASSLGQVEQYF
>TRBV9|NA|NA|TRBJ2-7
TGTGCCAGCAGCGTAGAAGCGGCTAGTACCTACGAGCAGTACTTC
CASSVEAASTYEQYF
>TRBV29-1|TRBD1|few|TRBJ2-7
TGCAGCGTTTCGACAGGGGGCACATACGAGCAGTACTTC
CSVSTGGTYEQYF
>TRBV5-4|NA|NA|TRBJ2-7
TGTGCCAGCAGCCCAAACACCGGGTCACCTTACGAGCAGTACTTC
CASSPNTGSPYEQYF
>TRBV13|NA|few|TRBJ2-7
TGTGCCAGCAGCTTAGGCAAACAACTCTCCGAGCAGTACTTC
CASSLGKQLSEQYF
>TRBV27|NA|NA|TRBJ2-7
TGTGCCACCAGGTCACCTGGGGACACGCGGGAGCAGTACTTC
CATRSPGDTREQYF
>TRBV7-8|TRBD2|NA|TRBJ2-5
TGTGCCAGCAGCCTGTTTGCGGGAGAGAGCGGAGGAGAGACCCAGTACTTC
CASSLFAGESGGETQYF
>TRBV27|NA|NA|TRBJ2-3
TGTGCCAGCAGTTTAACGGTTGGGGGGGATACGCAGTATTTT
CASSLTVGGDTQYF
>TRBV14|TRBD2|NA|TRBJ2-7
TGTGCCAGCAGCCCCCCCGGGGGGGCGCAGGTTAGGTACGAGCAGTACTTC
CASSPPGGAQVRYEQYF
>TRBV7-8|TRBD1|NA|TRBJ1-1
TGTGCCAGCAGCCTGGGGACAGGGGGAGTCACTGAAGCTTTCTTT
CASSLGTGGVTEAFF
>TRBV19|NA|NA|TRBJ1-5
TGTGCCAGTAGTATGCAGGATCAGCCCCAGCATTTT
CASSMQDQPQHF
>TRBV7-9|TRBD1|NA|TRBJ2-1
TGTGCCAGCAGCAGACAGGGGCTGGCCAATGAGCAGTTCTTC
CASSRQGLANEQFF
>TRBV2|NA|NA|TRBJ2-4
TGTGCCAGCAGAGCGCGACCTCGGAACATTCAGTACTTC
CASRARPRNIQYF
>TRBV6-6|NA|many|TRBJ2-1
TGTGCCAGCAGCCGGACTCCCTCCTACAATGAGCAGTTCTTC
CASSRTPSYNEQFF
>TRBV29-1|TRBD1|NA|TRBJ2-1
TGCAGCGTCGAAGGACAGGGGGTTTGGGATGAGCAGTTCTTC
CSVEGQGVWDEQFF
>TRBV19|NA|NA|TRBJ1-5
TGTGCCAGTAGCTCTTCCGGCAATCAGCCCCAGCATTTT
CASSSSGNQPQHF
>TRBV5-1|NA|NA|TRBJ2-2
TGCGCCAGCAGCTCGGACGGTGCCGGGGAGCTGTTTTTT
CASSSDGAGELFF
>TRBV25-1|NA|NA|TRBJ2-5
TGTGCCACCGAACTAGGGAGAGAGACCCAGTACTTC
CATELGRETQYF
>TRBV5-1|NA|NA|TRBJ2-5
TGCGCCAGCATCCCGTTCTTGGGGGCGCGGGAAGAGACCCAGTACTTC
CASIPFLGAREETQYF
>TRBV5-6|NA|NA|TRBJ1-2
TGTGCCAGCAGCTTCTCGGACCTAGCCCTTTGGGGCTACACCTTC
CASSFSDLALWGYTF
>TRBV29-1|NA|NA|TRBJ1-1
TGCAGCCCCCTAGTTGAGGGGAACACTGAAGCTTTCTTT
CSPLVEGNTEAFF
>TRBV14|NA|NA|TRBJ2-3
TGTGCCAGCAGCCAAGTGGACGCTGATACGCAGTATTTT
CASSQVDADTQYF
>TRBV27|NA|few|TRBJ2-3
TGTGCCAGCAGCACCTCGGGTAGTCAGACAGATACGCAGTATTTT
CASSTSGSQTDTQYF
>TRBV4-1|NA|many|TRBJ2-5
TGCGCCAGCACCCCTTTAACCGGGTCCCTCGAGACCCAGTACTTC
CASTPLTGSLETQYF
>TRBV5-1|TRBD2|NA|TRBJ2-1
TGCGCCAGCAGCTTCCCTAGCGGGTCTAATGAGCAGTTCTTC
CASSFPSGSNEQFF
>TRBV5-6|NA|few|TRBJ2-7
TGTGCCAGCAGCTTGGGCGCTACCTCCTACGAGCAGTACTTC
CASSLGATSYEQYF
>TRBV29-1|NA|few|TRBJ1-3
TGCAGCGTTGACCGTTGGGATCCTCCTGGAAACACCATATATTTT
CSVDRWDPPGNTIYF
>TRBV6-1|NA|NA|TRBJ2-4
TGTGCCAGCAGTGAAGGCGGGGACATTCAGTACTTC
CASSEGGDIQYF
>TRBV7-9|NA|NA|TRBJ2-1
TGTGCCAGCAGCCGGGACTCCTACAATGAGCAGTTCTTC
CASSRDSYNEQFF